The clone carrying this T cell receptor beta chain was counted only a few times. Its antigen is unknown. Trimming pared 1 base from V and 12 bases from J, leaving 10 bases between. The CDR3 is made up of 12 amino acids. Germline CDR1 SGHTA, CDR2 FQGNSA. The data derive from a study of T cell repertoires in cytomegalovirus infection. TCRdb re-called the reads with MiXCR, one entry per CDR3 protein. The sample shows about 400,000 distinct CDR3 sequences, about a sixth of them seen only once. Regarding the study as a whole: The ex vivo response was dominated by HLA-C-restricted CMV-specific TCR beta clonotypes.

The sample consisted of PBMCs. The origin of this receptor is a human donor in good health (CMV status not recorded). Some clones in this sample may be carry-over from other donors' samples. V is TRBV7-2 and J is TRBJ2-1; a weak D match, TRBD2 (6 bases). CDR3 DNA: TGTGCCAGCAGCTTAGTAATCGGGGGGCAGTTCTTC. Its protein product is CASSLVIGGQFF.